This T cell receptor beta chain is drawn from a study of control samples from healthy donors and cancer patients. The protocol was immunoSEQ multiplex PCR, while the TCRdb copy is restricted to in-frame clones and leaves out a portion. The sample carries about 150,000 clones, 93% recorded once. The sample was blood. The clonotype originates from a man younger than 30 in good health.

CDR3 residues: CASSLDSGKQETQYF. Here the CDR3 DNA reads TGCGCCAGCAGCTTGGACTCTGGGAAACAAGAGACCCAGTACTTC. The V gene is TRBV5-1, the J gene TRBJ2-5, with D unclear. V gave up 0 bases and J gave up 2 bases, with 11 bases separating them. This CDR3 spans 15 amino acids. Germline CDR1 and CDR2: SGHRS and YFSETQ.